Only a few counts were recorded for the clone carrying this T cell receptor (beta chain). This sample stems from a study of blood T cells in healthy people across ages. Then a second PCR, running about 6 to 12 cycles, was carried out with a sample-barcoded 5' primer and a J-beta primer mix. Each CDR3 protein gets one entry after TCRdb re-called the 5' RACE reads with MiXCR. Seen here are roughly 900,000 distinct CDR3 sequences, around 48% observed once, and the top ten hold roughly 13%. Ranging in age from roughly 6 to 100, the donors were healthy Caucasian individuals from Russia. Each sample gave at least 7 million isolated PBMCs. The CDR3 loop spans 16 amino acids. Germline V gives CDR1 MGHRA, CDR2 YSYEKL. V was clipped by 3 bases and J by 2 bases; unmatched bases: 8.

This receptor was obtained from a young man in good health. The source material was blood. The chain links TRBV4-1 to TRBJ2-3; 7 positions match TRBD1. The CDR3 nucleotides read TGCGCCAGCAGCCACCTGACAGGGCTAGACACAGATACGCAGTATTTT. Encoded protein: CASSHLTGLDTDTQYF.